Shown below are 23 T cell receptor beta chains from a single sample sequenced in a study of CXCR3-negative and CXCR3-positive naive CD8 T cells. Study-wide results and limits: Naive cells that were CXCR3-positive had more hydrophobic TRB CDR3s (compared with CXCR3-negative naive cells).

The authors made the TRB cDNA libraries by 5' RACE using UMI labels. After re-calling the 5' RACE reads, TCRdb lists one entry per CDR3 protein, DNA absent. Reported are around 60,000 distinct CDR3 sequences; the ten largest clones contain approximately 0.8%. These receptors have no identified antigens. Sample: naive CXCR3+ CD8+ T cells from blood. Indicated subset: CD45RO-CCR7+CD27+CD95- naive CD8+ T cells expressing CXCR3 (TNR3+). These receptors all come from a human donor in good health. Some clones in this sample may be carry-over from other donors' samples.

The genes are TRBV7-9 and TRBJ1-1. This CDR3 is built from 18 residues. From germline, CDR1 is SEHNR and CDR2 FQNEAQ (reference sequence). The CDR3 region is CASSLIRDLPTMNTEAFF.

The V call is TRBV27, the J call TRBJ2-2; without DNA, the TCRdb call of TRBD1 cannot be checked. CDR3 size: 16 residues. Germline CDR1 MNHEY, CDR2 SMNVEV (reference sequence). The CDR3 loop reads CASTKRGGSNTGELFF.

This rearrangement joins TRBV7-9 to TRBJ2-7; TCRdb gives TRBD1 as the D gene, but with no DNA this cannot be confirmed. The CDR3 loop spans 15 amino acids. Germline-derived CDR1 and CDR2 are SEHNR and FQNEAQ (reference sequence). CDR3 loop: CASSGKDRGFYEQYF.

This chain joins TRBV15 and TRBJ2-2. Germline CDR1 and CDR2: LNHNV and YYDKDF (reference sequence). The CDR3 consists of 12 residues. The CDR3 here is CATSREAGELFF.

This sequence joins TRBV12-3 or TRBV12-4 and TRBJ2-1; as DNA is missing, the TRBD1 call by TCRdb cannot be tested. This CDR3 spans 13 amino acids. Here the CDR3 reads CASTLTGVDEQFF.

The chain employs TRBV29-1 and TRBJ1-5. CDR3 length equals 14 residues. Germline V lookup: CDR1 SQVTM, CDR2 ANQGSEA. CDR3 protein: CSVQRSDSNQPQHF. Supplemented by reference TRBV29-1 and TRBJ1-5, the full variable domain reads SAVISQKPSRDICQRGTSLTIQCQVDSQVTMMFWYRQQPGQSLTLIATANQGSEATYESGFVIDKFPISRPNLTFSTLTVSNMSPEDSSIYLCSVQRSDSNQPQHFGDGTRLSIL.

The gene calls are TRBV29-1 and TRBJ2-7; TCRdb gives TRBD1 as the D gene, but with no DNA this cannot be confirmed. The CDR3 contains 12 residues. CDR1 and CDR2 from the germline V gene are SQVTM and ANQGSEA. This chain's CDR3 is CSVDDRGGEQYF.

The chain has TRBV7-2 and TRBJ2-7. Germline V CDR1 and CDR2: SGHTA, FQGNSA. The CDR3 is made up of 13 amino acids. The CDR3 region is CASSLVSSAEQYF. The whole variable domain, filled in from reference TRBV7-2 and TRBJ2-7, reads GAGVSQSPSNKVTEKGKDVELRCDPISGHTALYWYRQSLGQGLEFLIYFQGNSAPDKSGLPSDRFSAERTGGSVSTLTIQRTQQEDSAVYLCASSLVSSAEQYFGPGTRLTVT.

The chain joins TRBV29-1 to TRBJ2-5; lacking DNA, the TRBD1 call made by TCRdb goes unchecked. Germline V gene lookup returns CDR1 SQVTM and CDR2 ANQGSEA. The CDR3 sequence is 14 residues long. CDR3 loop: CSVEAGTGGETQYF.

The V and J genes are TRBV12-3 or TRBV12-4 and TRBJ1-4; there is no DNA to check the TCRdb D call of TRBD1. CDR3 length: 16 residues. The CDR3 here is CASRLTIGTGDEKLFF.

The chain joins TRBV24-1 to TRBJ2-1; absent DNA, TCRdb's TRBD1 call cannot be checked. Germline-derived CDR1 and CDR2 are KGHDR and SFDVKD. The CDR3 extends over 14 amino acids. The CDR3 region is CATSDTASGGEQFF.

The V and J genes are TRBV9 and TRBJ2-7; there is no DNA to check the TCRdb D call of TRBD1. The CDR3 contains 15 residues. Germline lookup yields CDR1 SGDLS and CDR2 YYNGEE. The CDR3 here is CASSHRQGGMYEQYF.

The J gene is TRBJ2-7, the V gene TRBV29-1; the TCRdb call, TRBD2, lacks DNA for checking. The CDR3 is made up of 15 amino acids. Per germline, CDR1 SQVTM and CDR2 ANQGSEA. The chain's CDR3 is CSVSGLAGGRYEQYF.

This chain connects TRBV2 to TRBJ2-7; TCRdb calls TRBD1, which cannot be checked without DNA. Germline V gene sequence: CDR1 SNHLY, CDR2 FYNNEI. The CDR3 covers 13 residues. The CDR3 spells CASSAGREYEQYF. The whole variable domain, filled in from reference TRBV2 and TRBJ2-7, reads EPEVTQTPSHQVTQMGQEVILRCVPISNHLYFYWYRQILGQKVEFLVSFYNNEISEKSEIFDDQFSVERPDGSNFTLKIRSTKLEDSAMYFCASSAGREYEQYFGPGTRLTVT.

The gene calls are TRBV6-2 or TRBV6-3 and TRBJ1-5; without DNA, the TCRdb call of TRBD1 cannot be checked. CDR3 length equals 17 residues. From germline, CDR1 is MNHEY and CDR2 SVGEGT. The CDR3 reads CASSSYRDPLRDQPQHF.

The gene calls are TRBV6-6 and TRBJ2-1. CDR1 and CDR2 (germline): MNHNY, SVGAGI (reference sequence). This CDR3 region has 12 residues. The CDR3 reads CASSYMDNEQFF.

V gene TRBV28 combines with J gene TRBJ2-7; TCRdb calls TRBD1, which cannot be checked without DNA. The CDR3 runs 16 residues. CDR1 and CDR2 (germline): MDHEN, SYDVKM. The chain's CDR3 is CASRPEGGGGSYEQYF.

The chain couples TRBV9 to TRBJ2-1; no DNA is available, so the TRBD1 call from TCRdb remains unchecked. This CDR3 contains 14 residues. Per germline, CDR1 SGDLS and CDR2 YYNGEE. Here the CDR3 reads CASSIQVGVVEQFF.

The chain couples TRBV4-3 to TRBJ2-1; TCRdb names TRBD1, which stays unverified in the absence of DNA. The CDR3 sequence is 16 residues long. Germline V gene sequence: CDR1 LGHNA, CDR2 YSLEER. The CDR3 reads CASSQDGGTGPNEQFF.

The V gene is TRBV29-1, the J gene TRBJ2-1. CDR1 and CDR2 from the germline V gene are SQVTM and ANQGSEA. CDR3 length equals 12 residues. The CDR3: CSVEKFSNEQFF.

The rearrangement links TRBV12-3 or TRBV12-4 to TRBJ2-1; the D gene TCRdb calls, TRBD2, cannot be checked with no DNA. This CDR3 is 14 amino acids long. This CDR3 reads CASRGTYSYNEQFF.

This chain joins TRBV27 and TRBJ1-2; without DNA, the TCRdb call of TRBD1 cannot be checked. CDR3 size: 14 residues. CDR1 and CDR2 from the germline V gene are MNHEY and SMNVEV (reference sequence). CDR3 in amino acids: CASTQLGGHYGYTF.

V is TRBV6-2 or TRBV6-3 and J is TRBJ1-1. The germline gives CDR1 MNHEY, CDR2 SVGEGT. The CDR3 is made up of 16 amino acids. This chain's CDR3 is CASSYEGSLMNTEAFF.